This T cell receptor (beta chain) originates from a study of shared clonotypes between healthy human individuals. Germline loops: CDR1 GTSNPN, CDR2 SVGIG (reference sequence). V lost 3 bases and J lost 4; bases outside the gene matches: 8. The CDR3 totals 17 residues. Sequenced by immunoSEQ multiplex PCR; TCRdb stores in-frame clones only, minus some. The sample lists fewer than 850,000 clones, roughly 88% occurring once. The genes are TRBV30 and TRBJ2-2; 13 bases are shared with TRBD2. The receptor was isolated from a man aged 18 to 29 in good health. Some clones in this sample may be carry-over from other donors' samples. The specimen sequenced was memory CD8+ T cells from PBMCs. Subset reported: CD45RO+ cells pooled with CCR7-negative TemRA cells. Here the CDR3 DNA reads TGTGCCTGGAGCGGGACTAGCGGGACGCGAGCCACCGGGGAGCTGTTTTTT. It yields the protein CAWSGTSGTRATGELFF.